The T cell receptor beta chain under discussion was sequenced for a study of cytomegalovirus exposure and HLA in healthy donors. This clone was counted a few times. Vbeta (60) and Jbeta (13) primers were used in the PCR. This table comes from immunoSEQ multiplex PCR, and its TCRdb copy is limited to in-frame clones, with some not included. The sample yields about 140,000 clones, around 80% seen once. This CDR3 region has 12 residues. CDR1 is PRHDT and CDR2 is FYEKMQ in the germline V gene (reference sequence). Trimming removed 5 bases at V and 6 bases at J, with 10 bases between. This clonotype originated in a man younger than 35 in good health and CMV-seropositive. Source material: PBMCs. This chain uses TRBV13 with TRBJ1-2, with TRBD1 as a possible D gene (5 bases). This CDR3 reads CASSLQGDGYTF. CDR3 DNA: TGTGCCAGCAGCCTACAAGGGGATGGCTACACCTTC.